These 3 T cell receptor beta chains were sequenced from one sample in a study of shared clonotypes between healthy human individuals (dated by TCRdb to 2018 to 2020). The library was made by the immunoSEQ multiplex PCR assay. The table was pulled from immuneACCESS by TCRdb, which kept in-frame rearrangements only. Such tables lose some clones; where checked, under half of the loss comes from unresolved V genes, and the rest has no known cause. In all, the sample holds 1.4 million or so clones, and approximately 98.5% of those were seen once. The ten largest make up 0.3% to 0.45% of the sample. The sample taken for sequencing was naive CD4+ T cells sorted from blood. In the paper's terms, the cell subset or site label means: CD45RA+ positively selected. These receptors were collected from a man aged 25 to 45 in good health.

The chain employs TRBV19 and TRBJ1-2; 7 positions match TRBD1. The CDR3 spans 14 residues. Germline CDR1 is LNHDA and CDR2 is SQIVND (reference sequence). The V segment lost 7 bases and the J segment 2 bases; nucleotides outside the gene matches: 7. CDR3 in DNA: TGTGCCAGTAAGAAACAGGGGATCAACTATGGCTACACCTTC. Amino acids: CASKKQGINYGYTF.

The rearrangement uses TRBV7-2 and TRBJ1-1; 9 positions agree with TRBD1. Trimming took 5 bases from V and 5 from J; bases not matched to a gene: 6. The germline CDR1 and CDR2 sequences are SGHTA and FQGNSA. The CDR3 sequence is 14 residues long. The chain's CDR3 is CASSRDREVTEAFF. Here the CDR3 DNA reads TGTGCCAGCAGCCGGGACAGGGAAGTGACTGAAGCTTTCTTT.

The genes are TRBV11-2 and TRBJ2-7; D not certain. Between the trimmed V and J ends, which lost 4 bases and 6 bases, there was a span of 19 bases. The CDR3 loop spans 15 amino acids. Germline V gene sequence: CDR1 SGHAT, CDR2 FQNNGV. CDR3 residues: CASSSRYKAIGEQYF. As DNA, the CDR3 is TGTGCCAGCAGCTCCCGATACAAGGCCATCGGCGAGCAGTACTTC.